This T cell receptor (beta chain) was captured by sequencing in a study of ipilimumab plus nivolumab after autologous stem cell transplantation. At the level of the study: The DLBCL group included primary refractory and relapsed cases.

Germline values: CDR1 SEHNR, CDR2 FQNEAQ (reference sequence). V lost 1 base, J lost 1 base, and 9 bases lay in between. This CDR3 contains 15 residues. TCRdb's table, derived via immunoSEQ multiplex PCR, lists solely in-frame clones and lacks some. The sample yields over 15,000 clones, around 82% seen once. Checkpoint therapy with ipilimumab 1 mg/kg began 14 to 28 days after transplant. Dosing: nivolumab 3 mg/kg IV, weeks 1, 4, 7, 10, then every two weeks to week 26. The TCR was taken from a male donor with diffuse large B-cell lymphoma. The material was PBMCs, obtained in a trial of ipilimumab plus nivolumab as post-transplant consolidation. The rearrangement uses TRBV7-9 and TRBJ2-3, with TRBD2 as a possible D gene (6 bases). For the CDR3, the DNA is TGTGCCAGCAGCTTAGGTTCTAGCGGCACAGATACGCAGTATTTT. Translating it yields CASSLGSSGTDTQYF.